The T cell receptor (beta chain) under discussion was sequenced for a study of CD4 T cells in relation to SARS-CoV-2 and coronaviruses. CDR1 SGHRS and CDR2 YFSETQ come from the germline V gene. The V gene lost 4 bases and the J gene lost 5 bases, with 15 bases spanning the gap. CDR3 size: 14 residues. Notes on this clone: What it binds is unknown.

Before the COVID-19 pandemic, during about 2011-2019, CD4+ T cells were taken from unexposed donors. After nine to ten days of culture, CD4+ T cells were isolated. As cell numbers allowed, unexposed-donor CD4+ T cells faced SARS-CoV-2 S/N and four cold-coronavirus spikes. Some 1.9 million PBMCs per well were cultured with approximately 9.2 IU/ml IL-2. TCRdb's copy holds only in-frame clones and misses some; the assay was immunoSEQ multiplex PCR. The table lists more than 20,000 clones, 60% to 80% of them singletons, with 9.5% to 15% in the top ten. This clonotype was obtained from a human donor in good health. The chain links TRBV5-1 to TRBJ1-2, with D perhaps TRBD1 (5 bases). Sequencing was carried out using CD4+ T cells from PBMCs, cultured in vitro. CDR3 in DNA: TGCGCCAGCAGCCCGGTGGCGGGGGAATATGGCTACACCTTC. This sequence encodes CASSPVAGEYGYTF.